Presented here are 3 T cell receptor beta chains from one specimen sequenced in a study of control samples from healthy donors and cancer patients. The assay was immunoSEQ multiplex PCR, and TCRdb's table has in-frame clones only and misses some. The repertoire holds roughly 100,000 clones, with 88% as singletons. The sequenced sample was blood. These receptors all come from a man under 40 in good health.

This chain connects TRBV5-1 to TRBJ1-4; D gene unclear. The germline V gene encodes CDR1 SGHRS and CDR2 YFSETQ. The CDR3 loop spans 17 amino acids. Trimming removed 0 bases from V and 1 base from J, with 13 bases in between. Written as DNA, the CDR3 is TGCGCCAGCAGCTTGGATGGTCAGTCCTTAACTAATGAAAAACTGTTTTTT. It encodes CASSLDGQSLTNEKLFF. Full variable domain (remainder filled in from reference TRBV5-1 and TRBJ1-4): KAGVTQTPRYLIKTRGQQVTLSCSPISGHRSVSWYQQTPGQGLQFLFEYFSETQRNKGNFPGRFSGRQFSNSRSEMNVSTLELGDSALYLCASSLDGQSLTNEKLFFGSGTQLSVL.

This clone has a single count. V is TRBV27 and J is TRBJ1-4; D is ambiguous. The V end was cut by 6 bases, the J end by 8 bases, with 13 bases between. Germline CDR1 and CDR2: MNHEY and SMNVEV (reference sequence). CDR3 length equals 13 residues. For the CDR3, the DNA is TGTGCCAGCAGGATCGGGCCCACCGAAAAACTGTTTTTT. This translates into CASRIGPTEKLFF.

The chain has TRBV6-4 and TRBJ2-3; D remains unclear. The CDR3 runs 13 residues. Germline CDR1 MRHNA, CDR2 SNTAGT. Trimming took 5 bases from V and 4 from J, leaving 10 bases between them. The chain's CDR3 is CASSMSQADTQYF. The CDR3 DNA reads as TGTGCCAGCAGTATGAGTCAGGCAGATACGCAGTATTTT.